The rows below give T cell receptor beta chains drawn from one sample of a study of blood T cell repertoires in COVID-19. Method: immunoSEQ multiplex PCR; TCRdb's copy keeps in-frame clones and lacks some. The table lists about 350,000 clones, 86% of them singletons. Sequencing was carried out using peripheral blood. These receptors all come from a woman aged 60-75 years with COVID-19, enrolled during active disease. Both conserved end residues are part of each CDR3. Fields, in order: CDR3 DNA, CDR3 protein, J gene, D gene, V gene, clone size. A D gene is named only where the DNA matches it firmly. Size values are once, few and many counts, or a class for expanded clones, and some rows have none.

TGTGCCAGCAGTACGGGGGGCTCGTGGACAGATACGCAGTATTTT	CASSTGGSWTDTQYF	TRBJ2-3	.	TRBV27	.
TGTGCCAGCAGCCAGTACCCCAACTATGGCTACACCTTC	CASSQYPNYGYTF	TRBJ1-2	.	TRBV5-4	.
TGTGCCAGCAGCCCACAGGGGGAAAACACAGATACGCAGTATTTT	CASSPQGENTDTQYF	TRBJ2-3	TRBD1	TRBV7-2	once
TGCGCCAGCAGCTTGATCCCCACAGGGGGTTGGTACGAGCAGTACTTC	CASSLIPTGGWYEQYF	TRBJ2-7	TRBD1	TRBV5-1	once
TGTGCCAGCAGTTCCAGGGTGTCTAATGAAAAACTGTTTTTT	CASSSRVSNEKLFF	TRBJ1-4	.	TRBV27	.
TGTGCCAGCAGTGGGGCCTTGAACACTGAAGCTTTCTTT	CASSGALNTEAFF	TRBJ1-1	.	TRBV2	.
TGTGCCAGCAGCCAATTAGCGGGGGGAGGGGAGACCCAGTACTTC	CASSQLAGGGETQYF	TRBJ2-5	TRBD2	TRBV11-3	.
TGTGCCAGCAGCCAAGAGCCCAGGGACAATCAGCCCCAGCATTTT	CASSQEPRDNQPQHF	TRBJ1-5	.	TRBV3-1/TRBV3-2	.
TGTGCCAGCAGCACCGGGACAGGCACAGATACGCAGTATTTT	CASSTGTGTDTQYF	TRBJ2-3	TRBD1	TRBV6-5	.
TGCAGCGTTGAAGGCGGGGGGGCACACGAGCAGTACTTC	CSVEGGGAHEQYF	TRBJ2-7	TRBD2	TRBV29-1	once
TGTGCCAGCAGCCCCAGGGGGATCTCTGGAAACACCATATATTTT	CASSPRGISGNTIYF	TRBJ1-3	TRBD1	TRBV7-8	few
TGTGCCAGCTCACCCGGGACAGGCGGGGTTGCCCAAACTGGAAACACCATATATTTT	CASSPGTGGVAQTGNTIYF	TRBJ1-3	TRBD1	TRBV18	.
TGTGCCAGTAGTATTGACAAGACGGCACCCCTCCACTTT	CASSIDKTAPLHF	TRBJ1-6	.	TRBV19	.
TGCGCCAGCAGCTCCCCTGCTACAGGGAAAGGAGAGACCCAGTACTTC	CASSSPATGKGETQYF	TRBJ2-5	.	TRBV5-1	.
TGTGCCAGCACTTATAGACAGGAGAACTATGGCTACACCTTC	CASTYRQENYGYTF	TRBJ1-2	.	TRBV6-5	.
TGTGCCAGCAGCTTAGCGTCAGGCACAGATACGCAGTATTTT	CASSLASGTDTQYF	TRBJ2-3	.	TRBV7-9	.
TGTGCCAGCAGCGTAGCTGGGGGGGCAGGGGAAGAGACCCAGTACTTC	CASSVAGGAGEETQYF	TRBJ2-5	.	TRBV9	.
TGTGCCAGCAGCCTTAATGCGGGATACAACAATGAGCAGTTCTTC	CASSLNAGYNNEQFF	TRBJ2-1	.	TRBV3-1/TRBV3-2	.
TGCGCCAGCAGCTTAACAGGGGAGCTCTATGGCTACACCTTC	CASSLTGELYGYTF	TRBJ1-2	TRBD1	TRBV5-1	once
TGTGCCAGCACGGGGGACAGGCGACACGAGCAGTACTTC	CASTGDRRHEQYF	TRBJ2-7	TRBD1	TRBV12-3/TRBV12-4	.
TGTGCCAGCATCAAAGACAGGCTGTCCTACAATGAGCAGTTCTTC	CASIKDRLSYNEQFF	TRBJ2-1	.	TRBV5-8	.
TGTGCCAGCAGCTTCAGCCAGGGTAGAGGCTATGGCTACACCTTC	CASSFSQGRGYGYTF	TRBJ1-2	.	TRBV7-9	.
TGTGCCAGTAGTTCCAACAGGGGCGTCGGGGAGCTGTTTTTT	CASSSNRGVGELFF	TRBJ2-2	TRBD1	TRBV19	.
TGTGCCAGCAGTGAGATGGGGGGTATTTTCTACGAGCAGTACTTC	CASSEMGGIFYEQYF	TRBJ2-7	.	TRBV6-1	.
TGTGCCAGCACCATTAGCGGGGGGGCCGCAGAGACCCAGTACTTC	CASTISGGAAETQYF	TRBJ2-5	TRBD2	TRBV4-2	.
TGTGCCAGCAGGAACCCGCCGGTGAACACTGAAGCTTTCTTT	CASRNPPVNTEAFF	TRBJ1-1	.	TRBV6-5	.
TGTGCCAGCAGTTTCACAGGGGACTATGGCTACACCTTC	CASSFTGDYGYTF	TRBJ1-2	TRBD1	TRBV6-5	.
TGTGCCAGCAGCCAAGCTAGCACAGATACGCAGTATTTT	CASSQASTDTQYF	TRBJ2-3	.	TRBV7-3	.
TGTGCCAGCGGGTCCAGGGGTACGAACACCGGGGAGCTGTTTTTT	CASGSRGTNTGELFF	TRBJ2-2	.	TRBV5-5	.
TGTGCCAGCTCGGGCGGGACAGGGGGCGCAAATACGCAGTATTTT	CASSGGTGGANTQYF	TRBJ2-3	TRBD1	TRBV18	.
TGTGCCAGCAGTGAACAGCCAGGGGCCCGATACGAGCAGTACTTC	CASSEQPGARYEQYF	TRBJ2-7	.	TRBV6-1	.
TGCGCCAGCAGCTTGTTGGTGGGCGGGCCTCGCGGCACCGGGGAGCTGTTTTTT	CASSLLVGGPRGTGELFF	TRBJ2-2	.	TRBV5-1	.
TGTGCCAGCAGCTTATGGACTAGCGGGGGATTGAGTACCTACGAGCAGTACTTC	CASSLWTSGGLSTYEQYF	TRBJ2-7	TRBD2	TRBV11-2	.
TGTGCGAGGACAGGGGGCGGTGAGACCCAGTACTTC	CARTGGGETQYF	TRBJ2-5	TRBD1	TRBV30	once
TGTGCCAGCAGCTGGGACAGGGCCTACGAGCAGTACTTC	CASSWDRAYEQYF	TRBJ2-7	TRBD1	TRBV6-6	few
TGTGCCAGCAGCTTATTGCGGGCCAAATTCTACGAGCAGTACTTC	CASSLLRAKFYEQYF	TRBJ2-7	.	TRBV11-2	.
TGCAGCGTTGAAGTACCGGCTGGACTGGCGGGGGGGCACGGGTCCTACAATGAGCAGTTCTTC	CSVEVPAGLAGGHGSYNEQFF	TRBJ2-1	TRBD2	TRBV29-1	.
TGTGCCAGCAGCGTATTTGGGGGCCCTGGAGAGACCCAGTACTTC	CASSVFGGPGETQYF	TRBJ2-5	.	TRBV9	.
TGTGCCACCAGCAGAGTGGGGGACAGATTGGGGTTC	CATSRVGDRLGF	TRBJ1-2	TRBD1	TRBV15	.
TGTGCCAGCAGCCCCGGGACAGGGGACTATGGCTACACCTTC	CASSPGTGDYGYTF	TRBJ1-2	TRBD1	TRBV5-4	.
TGTGCCAGCAGTCGACAGGGCAACACTGAAGCTTTCTTT	CASSRQGNTEAFF	TRBJ1-1	TRBD1	TRBV6-6	once
TGTGCCAGCAGCGTAGGTCAGGCATGGAACACTGAAGCTTTCTTT	CASSVGQAWNTEAFF	TRBJ1-1	.	TRBV9	.
TGTGCCAGCAGTGAAGGTAGCGGGGGGTTCTATGAGCAGTTCTTC	CASSEGSGGFYEQFF	TRBJ2-1	TRBD2	TRBV6-1	.
TGTGCCAGCTCACCAAGGACAGGCTGGGATCAGCCCCAGCATTTT	CASSPRTGWDQPQHF	TRBJ1-5	TRBD1	TRBV18	.
TGTGCCAGCAGCCAGCCAGGACAGTCCTACGAGCAGTACTTC	CASSQPGQSYEQYF	TRBJ2-7	.	TRBV3-1/TRBV3-2	.
TGTGCCAGCAGCCCCTTTGAGGCAGGGTCTAGCACAGATACGCAGTATTTT	CASSPFEAGSSTDTQYF	TRBJ2-3	.	TRBV14	once
TGCGCCAGCACTAGCGGGGGGGTTACGGGAGATACGCAGTATTTT	CASTSGGVTGDTQYF	TRBJ2-3	TRBD2	TRBV10-2	once
TGCGCCAGCAGCCTGGGACAGGGGCTACCCTACAATGAGCAGTTCTTC	CASSLGQGLPYNEQFF	TRBJ2-1	TRBD1	TRBV5-1	.
TGTGCCAGCAGTTATCAGTCATCCCCCGAAGCTTTCTTT	CASSYQSSPEAFF	TRBJ1-1	.	TRBV2	.
TGTGCCAGCAGTTACGTTGGACAGGTGGGTCAGCCCCAGCATTTT	CASSYVGQVGQPQHF	TRBJ1-5	TRBD1	TRBV6-6	.
TGTGCCAGCAGCGATGGGACTACCTACGAGCAGTACTTC	CASSDGTTYEQYF	TRBJ2-7	TRBD2	TRBV5-6	few
TGTGCCAGCCAACAGGGCTATAATGAGCAGTTCTTC	CASQQGYNEQFF	TRBJ2-1	.	TRBV6-5	.
TGTGCCAGCAGCTCCAGGGGACAGGAGAACACTGAAGCTTTCTTT	CASSSRGQENTEAFF	TRBJ1-1	TRBD1	TRBV7-6	.
TGTGCCAGCAACATACAGGGGGGAGACACTGAAGCTTTCTTT	CASNIQGGDTEAFF	TRBJ1-1	TRBD1	TRBV2	.
TGTGCCAGTACCACCCCGGGACAGGCCAACTCTAACTATGGCTACACCTTC	CASTTPGQANSNYGYTF	TRBJ1-2	TRBD1	TRBV19	.
TGTGCCAGCAGCCTTAGCGGGGGCCCCCTAGGGGAGCTGTTTTTT	CASSLSGGPLGELFF	TRBJ2-2	TRBD2	TRBV7-3	.
TGTGCCAGCAGCTCACTGGGTAGCGGCCTCTCCTACGAGCAGTACTTC	CASSSLGSGLSYEQYF	TRBJ2-7	.	TRBV7-2	.
TGTGCCAGCAGCACTCGCACAGGGGGCTCAGGGGGGCGAACAGATACGCAGTATTTT	CASSTRTGGSGGRTDTQYF	TRBJ2-3	TRBD1	TRBV7-2	.
TGTGCCAGCAGAGGTTTGGGGACAGGGGATGGCTACACCTTC	CASRGLGTGDGYTF	TRBJ1-2	TRBD1	TRBV11-3	few